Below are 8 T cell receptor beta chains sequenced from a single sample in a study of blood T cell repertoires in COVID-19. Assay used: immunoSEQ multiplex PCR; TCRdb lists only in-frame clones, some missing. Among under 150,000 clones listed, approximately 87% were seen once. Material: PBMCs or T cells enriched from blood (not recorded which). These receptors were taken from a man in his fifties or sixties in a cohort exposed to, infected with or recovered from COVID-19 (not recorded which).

DNA of the CDR3: TGTGCCAGCAGCTTGGTCCGGGACAGGGCCGATGAGCAGTTCTTC. This gives the protein CASSLVRDRADEQFF. J is TRBJ2-1 and V is TRBV5-6; 9 bases line up with TRBD1. The germline CDR1 and CDR2 sequences are SGHDT and YYEEEE. CDR3 length: 15 amino acids. J lost 8 bases, V lost 0 bases, and 6 bases had no gene match.

The DNA for the CDR3 is TGTGCCAGCAGCCAAGGTCGGTCCCGGGGGGGAGATGAAAAACTGTTTTTT. Its protein product is CASSQGRSRGGDEKLFF. This chain uses TRBV14 with TRBJ1-4; TRBD1 might be the D (5 bases). Germline CDR1 SGHDN, CDR2 FVKESK. The CDR3 sequence is 17 residues long. Deletions cut 1 base from V and 6 bases from J, with 18 bases between.

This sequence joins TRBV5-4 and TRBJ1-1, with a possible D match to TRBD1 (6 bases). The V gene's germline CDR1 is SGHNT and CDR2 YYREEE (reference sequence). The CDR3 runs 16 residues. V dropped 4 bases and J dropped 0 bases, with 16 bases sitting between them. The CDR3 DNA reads TGTGCCAGCAGCACCTCAGGGGCCTTTATGAACACTGAAGCTTTCTTT. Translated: CASSTSGAFMNTEAFF. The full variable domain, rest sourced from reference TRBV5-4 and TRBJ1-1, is ETGVTQSPTHLIKTRGQQVTLRCSSQSGHNTVSWYQQALGQGPQFIFQYYREEENGRGNFPPRFSGLQFPNYSSELNVNALELDDSALYLCASSTSGAFMNTEAFFGQGTRLTVV.

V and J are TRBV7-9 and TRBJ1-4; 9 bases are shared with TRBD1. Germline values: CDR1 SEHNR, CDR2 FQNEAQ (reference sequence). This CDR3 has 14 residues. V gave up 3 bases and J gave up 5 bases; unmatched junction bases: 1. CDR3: CASSLGTGNEKLFF. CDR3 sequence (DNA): TGTGCCAGCAGCTTGGGGACAGGGAATGAAAAACTGTTTTTT. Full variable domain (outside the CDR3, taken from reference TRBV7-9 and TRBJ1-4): DTGVSQNPRHKITKRGQNVTFRCDPISEHNRLYWYRQTLGQGPEFLTYFQNEAQLEKSRLLSDRFSAERPKGSFSTLEIQRTEQGDSAMYLCASSLGTGNEKLFFGSGTQLSVL.

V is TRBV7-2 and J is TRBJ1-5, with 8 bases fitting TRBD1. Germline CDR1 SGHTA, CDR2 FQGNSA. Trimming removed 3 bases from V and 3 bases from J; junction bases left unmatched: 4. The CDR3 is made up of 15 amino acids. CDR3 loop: CASSLTGVNNQPQHF. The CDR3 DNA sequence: TGTGCCAGCAGCTTGACAGGGGTGAACAATCAGCCCCAGCATTTT.

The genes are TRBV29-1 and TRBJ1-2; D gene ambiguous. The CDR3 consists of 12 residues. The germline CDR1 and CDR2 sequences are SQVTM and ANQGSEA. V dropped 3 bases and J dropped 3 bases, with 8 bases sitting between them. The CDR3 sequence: CSVDEGDYGYTF. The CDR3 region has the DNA TGCAGCGTTGATGAGGGAGACTATGGCTACACCTTC.

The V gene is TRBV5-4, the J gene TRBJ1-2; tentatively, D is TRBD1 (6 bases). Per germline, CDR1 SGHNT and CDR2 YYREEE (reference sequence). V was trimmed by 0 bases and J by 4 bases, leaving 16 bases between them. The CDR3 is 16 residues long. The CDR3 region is CASSLAGRGDTYGYTF. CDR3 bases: TGTGCCAGCAGCTTGGCAGGGAGGGGGGATACCTATGGCTACACCTTC. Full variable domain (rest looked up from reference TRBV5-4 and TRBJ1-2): ETGVTQSPTHLIKTRGQQVTLRCSSQSGHNTVSWYQQALGQGPQFIFQYYREEENGRGNFPPRFSGLQFPNYSSELNVNALELDDSALYLCASSLAGRGDTYGYTFGSGTRLTVV.

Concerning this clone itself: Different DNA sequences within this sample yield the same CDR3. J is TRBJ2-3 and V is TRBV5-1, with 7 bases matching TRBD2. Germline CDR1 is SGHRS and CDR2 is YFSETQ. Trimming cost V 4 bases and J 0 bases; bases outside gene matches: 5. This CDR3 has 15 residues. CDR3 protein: CASSRSGPSTDTQYF. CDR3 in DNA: TGCGCCAGCAGCCGTAGCGGGCCTAGCACAGATACGCAGTATTTT.